Listed below are T cell receptor beta chains from one sample, sequenced in a study of sequential checkpoint blockade in melanoma. The repertoire was sequenced with immunoSEQ multiplex PCR; TCRdb's copy has only in-frame clones and lacks some. The table shows roughly 28,000 clones, with roughly 80% occurring only once. Sequenced here: CD8+ T cells sorted from blood (inferred from file names), sampled from a patient given nivolumab and ipilimumab in sequence. Source of these receptors: a human donor with melanoma. CDR3s include the opening cysteine and the closing phenylalanine or tryptophan.

j_gene | v_gene | CDR3aa
TRBJ2-1 | TRBV7-8 | CASSFGTGWNEQFF
TRBJ2-3 | TRBV5-6 | CASSLGQGADTQYF
TRBJ2-5 | TRBV7-7 | CASSLPGPAGETQYF
TRBJ2-2 | TRBV13 | CASSSRTGGAGTGELFF
NA | TRBV9 | CASSVGTGAYEQYF
TRBJ1-1 | TRBV6-5 | CASSQAGAHTEAFF
TRBJ2-7 | TRBV4-2 | CASSLEGQQYF
TRBJ1-6 | TRBV4-3 | CASSQLSSRSSPLHF
TRBJ2-5 | TRBV6-1 | CASSAFEETQYF
TRBJ2-7 | TRBV11-2 | CASSLRQGVYEQYF
TRBJ2-7 | TRBV6-6 | CASSYGRRAYEQYF
TRBJ2-1 | TRBV19 | CASSFLQRGSYNEQFF
TRBJ2-1 | TRBV4-1 | CASSQDGLAGDSYNEQFF
TRBJ2-7 | TRBV29-1 | CSVMAETSYEQYF
TRBJ2-1 | TRBV5-4 | CASSGTGGAYNEQFF
TRBJ2-1 | TRBV5-1 | CASSFDRDYNEQFF
TRBJ1-1 | TRBV4-1 | CASSQNLVNTEAFF
TRBJ1-2 | TRBV6-5 | CASSYSFSRHGYTF
TRBJ1-2 | TRBV2 | CASKQVSNYGYTF
TRBJ1-5 | TRBV19 | CASSTRDRGYQPQHF
TRBJ2-7 | TRBV5-6 | CASSLVTGIYEQYF
TRBJ1-1 | TRBV19 | CASSMGTGRYTEAFF
TRBJ2-2 | TRBV7-8 | CACQGTGELFF
TRBJ1-1 | TRBV11-2 | CASSLHVGANTEAFF
TRBJ1-2 | TRBV4-1 | CASSQGPSWDGYTF
TRBJ2-6 | TRBV10-1 | CASSESNRQGALSGANVLTF
TRBJ2-7 | TRBV6-1 | CASSEIAEQGWYEQYF
TRBJ2-6 | TRBV6-5 | CASSYTESGANVLTF
TRBJ2-6 | TRBV7-6 | CASSLAGTGWSGANVLTF
TRBJ2-7 | TRBV13 | CASSSGQGAYEQYF
TRBJ1-1 | TRBV28 | CASSYSQGPGTEAFF
TRBJ2-7 | TRBV14 | CASSQDPRGLYEQYF
TRBJ2-7 | TRBV29-1 | CSVELAGASSYEQYF
TRBJ2-7 | TRBV28 | CASSLSARYEQYF
TRBJ1-2 | TRBV5-4 | CANPDSQNYGYTF
TRBJ2-3 | TRBV7-9 | CASSSPWTVITSTDTQYF
TRBJ2-1 | TRBV19 | CASSILGGYNEQFF
TRBJ2-7 | TRBV9 | CASSVDGTVGSEQYF
TRBJ1-4 | TRBV15 | CATSRVPDLGRYEKLFF
TRBJ2-3 | TRBV21-1 | CASSNSLMDCSTDTQYF
TRBJ1-4 | TRBV7-2 | CASSPHGIEKLFF
TRBJ2-7 | TRBV4-1 | CASSPPDSSHEQYF
TRBJ1-6 | TRBV7-3 | CASSSSGTDRNSPLHF
NA | TRBV28 | CASRGPGQPSYEQYF
TRBJ2-1 | TRBV9 | CASSVEGLAGGMDEQFF
TRBJ2-2 | TRBV21-1 | CASLIIPGQGRTGELFF
TRBJ2-7 | TRBV4-1 | CASSQDEGQIDYEQYF
TRBJ2-7 | TRBV4-3 | CASSQEESGRSSYEQYF
TRBJ1-2 | TRBV7-8 | CASSSGTAFYGYTF
TRBJ2-3 | TRBV13 | CASSTRLAGIRDTQYF
TRBJ1-3 | TRBV6-5 | CASSYGKAGNTIYF
TRBJ2-1 | TRBV4-1 | CASSQGGLANEQFF